This T cell receptor beta chain was documented in a study of T-cell reconstitution after alpha-beta-depleted transplantation in children. Between the trimmed V and J ends, which lost 0 bases and 7 bases, there was a span of 10 bases. Germline values: CDR1 MNHEY, CDR2 SMNVEV (reference sequence). The length of the CDR3 is 14 residues. The TCRbeta library incorporated unique molecular identifiers. A single record per CDR3 protein comes from TCRdb applying MiXCR to the PCR reads. The top ten clones hold approximately 5% of a sample with 400,000 to 500,000 distinct CDR3 sequences, approximately 11% of them seen once.

This chain links TRBV27 with TRBJ2-1; tentative D call: TRBD2 (6 bases). Here the sequenced sample was PBMCs from the stem cell graft donor, taken from the stem cell graft. This TCR came from a human donor who donated a stem cell graft to a child with acute myeloid leukemia. The CDR3 bases are TGTGCCAGCAGTTTATCATATCGGGGGAATGAGCAGTTCTTC. Encoded protein: CASSLSYRGNEQFF.